One T cell receptor beta chain is described in this entry. Use of 60 Vbeta and 13 Jbeta primers characterized the PCR. Measured with immunoSEQ multiplex PCR; TCRdb has only the in-frame clones, and not every one. The sample lists 90,000 to 130,000 clones, about 73% occurring once. CDR3 length: 15 residues. The germline V and J ends were trimmed by 0 bases and 9 bases, with 13 bases remaining between them. From germline, CDR1 is SGHRS and CDR2 YFSETQ. The data stem from a study of cytomegalovirus exposure and HLA in healthy donors. Sequenced sample: PBMCs. The receptor was derived from a woman younger than 45 in good health and CMV-seronegative. J is TRBJ1-6 and V is TRBV5-1; perhaps TRBD1 as D (5 bases). CDR3 DNA sequence: TGCGCCAGCAGCTTGGGAAGGGGAGCGGGTTCACCCCTCCACTTT. It codes for CASSLGRGAGSPLHF.